This T cell receptor (beta chain) was obtained from a study of cytomegalovirus exposure and HLA in healthy donors. Study information: HLA-typed donors were the source of 82 million or so unique TCRs, which an early data release held.

The CDR3 is 16 residues long. V lost 3 bases and J lost 3; bases outside the gene matches: 8. Germline V lookup: CDR1 MNHNY, CDR2 SVGAGI (reference sequence). Primers for the PCR totalled 60 Vbeta and 13 Jbeta. Measured with immunoSEQ multiplex PCR; TCRdb has only the in-frame clones, and not every one. The sample holds 150,000 to 200,000 clones; 75% to 85% are singletons and the top ten take under 2.5%. This chain joins TRBV6-6 and TRBJ1-3; 7 nucleotides line up with TRBD1. Material: PBMCs. The source of this sequence is a woman aged 25 to 39 in good health and CMV-seronegative. In DNA form, the CDR3 reads TGTGCCAGCAGTTATCATACAGGGGTTGATGGAAACACCATATATTTT. It encodes CASSYHTGVDGNTIYF.